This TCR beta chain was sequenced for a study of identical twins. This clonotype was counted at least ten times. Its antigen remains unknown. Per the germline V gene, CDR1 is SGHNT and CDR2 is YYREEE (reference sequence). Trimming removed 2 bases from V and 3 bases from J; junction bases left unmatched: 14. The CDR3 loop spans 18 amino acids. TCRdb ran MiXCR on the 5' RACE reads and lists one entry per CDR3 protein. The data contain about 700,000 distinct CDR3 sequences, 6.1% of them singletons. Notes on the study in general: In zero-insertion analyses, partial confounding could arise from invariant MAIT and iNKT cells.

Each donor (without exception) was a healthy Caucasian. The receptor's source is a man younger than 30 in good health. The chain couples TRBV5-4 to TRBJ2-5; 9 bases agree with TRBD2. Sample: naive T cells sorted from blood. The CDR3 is CASSFAGTSRLYEETQYF. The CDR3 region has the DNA TGTGCCAGCAGCTTTGCCGGGACTAGCAGGCTTTATGAAGAGACCCAGTACTTC.